A single T cell receptor beta chain is shown here with its context. Its cognate antigen is unknown. This sample was taken from a study of T cell responses to AZD1222 COVID-19 vaccine. Study findings and constraints: Clonal diversity was possibly underestimated, and the donors were mostly white British, with more females. At baseline, just five to seven AZD1222 recipients tested seropositive.

Sequenced by immunoSEQ multiplex PCR; TCRdb stores in-frame clones only, minus some. The table lists about 160,000 clones, under 95% of them singletons. The V gene lost 1 base and the J gene lost 3 bases, with 6 bases spanning the gap. Per the germline V gene, CDR1 is MNHEY and CDR2 is SMNVEV (reference sequence). The length of the CDR3 is 13 residues. This clonotype was sampled from an adult who received the AZD1222 COVID-19 vaccine. This chain uses TRBV27 with TRBJ1-1; D may be TRBD1 (6 bases). The sequences come from peripheral blood, collected 28 days after the second AZD1222 dose. In nucleotides, the CDR3 is TGTGCCAGCAGTTTATACAGGGACACTGAAGCTTTCTTT. Encoded protein: CASSLYRDTEAFF.